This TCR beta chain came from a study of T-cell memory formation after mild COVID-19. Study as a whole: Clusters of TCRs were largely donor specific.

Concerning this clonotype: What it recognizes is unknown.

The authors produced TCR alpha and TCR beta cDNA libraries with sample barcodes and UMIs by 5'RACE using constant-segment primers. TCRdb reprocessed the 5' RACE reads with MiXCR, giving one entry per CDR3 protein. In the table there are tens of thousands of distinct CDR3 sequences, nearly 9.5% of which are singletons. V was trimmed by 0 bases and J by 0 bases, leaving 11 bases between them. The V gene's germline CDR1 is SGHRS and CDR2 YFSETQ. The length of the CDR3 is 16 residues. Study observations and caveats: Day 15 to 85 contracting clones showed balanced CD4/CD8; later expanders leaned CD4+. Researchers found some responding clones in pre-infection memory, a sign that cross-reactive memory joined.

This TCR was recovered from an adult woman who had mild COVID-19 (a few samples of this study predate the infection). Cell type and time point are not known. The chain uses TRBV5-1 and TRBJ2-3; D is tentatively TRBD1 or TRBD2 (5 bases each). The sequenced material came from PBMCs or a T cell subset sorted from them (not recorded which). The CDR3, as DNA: TGCGCCAGCAGCTTGGGCAGGGCGGGTAGCACAGATACGCAGTATTTT. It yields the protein CASSLGRAGSTDTQYF.